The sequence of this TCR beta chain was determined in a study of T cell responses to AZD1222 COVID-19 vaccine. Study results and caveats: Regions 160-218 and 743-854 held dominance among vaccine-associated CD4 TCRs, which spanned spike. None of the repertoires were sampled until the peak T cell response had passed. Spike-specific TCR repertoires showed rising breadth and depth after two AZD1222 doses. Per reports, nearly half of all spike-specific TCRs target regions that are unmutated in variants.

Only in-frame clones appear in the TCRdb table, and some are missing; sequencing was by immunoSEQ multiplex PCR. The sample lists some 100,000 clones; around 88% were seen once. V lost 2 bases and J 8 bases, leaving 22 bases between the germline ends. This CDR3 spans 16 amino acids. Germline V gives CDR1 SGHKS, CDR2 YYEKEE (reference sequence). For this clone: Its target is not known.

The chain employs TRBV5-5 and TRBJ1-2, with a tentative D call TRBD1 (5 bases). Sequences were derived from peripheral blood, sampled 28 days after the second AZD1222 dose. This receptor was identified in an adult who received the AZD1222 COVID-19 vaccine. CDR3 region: CASSLAGMGEVRGYTF. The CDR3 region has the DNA TGTGCCAGCAGCTTAGCAGGGATGGGAGAGGTCAGAGGCTACACCTTC.